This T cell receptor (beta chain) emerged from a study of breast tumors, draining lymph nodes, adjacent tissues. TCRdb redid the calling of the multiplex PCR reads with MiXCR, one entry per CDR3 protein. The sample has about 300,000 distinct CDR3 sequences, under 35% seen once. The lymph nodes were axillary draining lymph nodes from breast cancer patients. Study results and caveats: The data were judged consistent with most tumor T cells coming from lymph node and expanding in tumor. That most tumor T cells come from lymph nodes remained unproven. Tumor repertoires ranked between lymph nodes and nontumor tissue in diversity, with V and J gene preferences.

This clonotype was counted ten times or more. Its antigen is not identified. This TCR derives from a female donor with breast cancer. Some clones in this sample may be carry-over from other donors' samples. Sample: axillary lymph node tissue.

CDR3: CASRVRQGSSYEQYF. The CDR3 DNA reads TGTGCCAGTAGGGTTCGTCAGGGGTCCTCCTACGAGCAGTACTTC. The chain carries TRBV19 and TRBJ2-7; a possible D gene is TRBD1 (6 bases). Germline values: CDR1 LNHDA, CDR2 SQIVND (reference sequence). Trimming removed 6 bases from V and 0 bases from J, with 15 bases in between. The CDR3 is 15 residues long. Full variable domain (outside the CDR3, taken from reference TRBV19 and TRBJ2-7): DGGITQSPKYLFRKEGQNVTLSCEQNLNHDAMYWYRQDPGQGLRLIYYSQIVNDFQKGDIAEGYSVSREKKESFPLTVTSAQKNPTAFYLCASRVRQGSSYEQYFGPGTRLTVT.